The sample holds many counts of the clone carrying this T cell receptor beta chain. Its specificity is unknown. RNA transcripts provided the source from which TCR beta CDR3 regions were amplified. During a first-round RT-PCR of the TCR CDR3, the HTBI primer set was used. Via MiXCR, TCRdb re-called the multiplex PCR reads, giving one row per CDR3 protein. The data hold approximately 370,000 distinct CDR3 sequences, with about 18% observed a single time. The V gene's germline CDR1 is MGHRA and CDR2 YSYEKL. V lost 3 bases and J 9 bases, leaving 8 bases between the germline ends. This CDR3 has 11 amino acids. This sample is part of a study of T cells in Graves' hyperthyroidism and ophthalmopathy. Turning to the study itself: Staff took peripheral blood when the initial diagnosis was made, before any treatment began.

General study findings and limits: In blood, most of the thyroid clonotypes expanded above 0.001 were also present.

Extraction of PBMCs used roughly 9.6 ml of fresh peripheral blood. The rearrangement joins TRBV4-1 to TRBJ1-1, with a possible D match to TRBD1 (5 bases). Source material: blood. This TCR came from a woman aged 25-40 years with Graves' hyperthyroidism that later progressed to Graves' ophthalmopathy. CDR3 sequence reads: CASSQRGKAFF. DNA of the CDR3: TGCGCCAGCAGCCAGCGGGGGAAAGCTTTCTTT.